A single sample is the source of the 10 T cell receptor beta chains below, sequenced in a study of blood T cell repertoires in COVID-19. TCRdb keeps only in-frame clones here, not all; method: immunoSEQ multiplex PCR. The repertoire consists of about 240,000 clones, with about 80% occurring once and the leading ten covering 3.5% to 4%. The sequencing sample was made of PBMCs or T cells enriched from blood (not recorded which). The receptor source for this set is a woman in her thirties or forties who had been exposed to COVID-19.

The chain recombines TRBV6-5 with TRBJ1-1; TRBD1 might be the D (6 bases). Trimming removed 8 bases at V and 1 base at J, with 11 bases between. The CDR3 loop spans 13 amino acids. CDR1 is MNHEY, CDR2 SVGAGI, per germline. The CDR3 region is CASSRGPNTEAFF. CDR3 DNA: TGTGCCAGCTCGCGGGGGCCGAACACTGAAGCTTTCTTT.

The genes are TRBV10-3 and TRBJ1-4, with TRBD1 as a possible D gene (5 bases). This CDR3 is built from 15 residues. The germline gives CDR1 ENHRY, CDR2 SYGVKD. V gave up 8 bases and J gave up 5 bases, with 18 bases separating them. This CDR3 is CAIPVNDSQNEKLFF. The DNA of the CDR3 is TGTGCCATCCCCGTGAATGACAGCCAGAATGAAAAACTGTTTTTT.

This clone was counted a few times. This sequence joins TRBV6-2 or TRBV6-3 and TRBJ2-7; D might be TRBD2 (5 bases). Germline lookup yields CDR1 MNHEY and CDR2 SVGEGT. V was cut by 2 bases and J by 3 bases, with 5 bases left in between. The CDR3 length is 12 residues. CDR3 coding DNA: TGTGCCAGCAGTTACGAGGGCTACGAGCAGTACTTC. Residues: CASSYEGYEQYF.

The rearrangement joins TRBV28 to TRBJ1-6, with D hard to call. Germline CDR1 is MDHEN and CDR2 is SYDVKM. V was pared by 2 bases and J by 8 bases, with 10 bases between. This CDR3 region has 14 residues. The CDR3 region has the DNA TGTGCCAGCAGTTTAGCACGGGAATATTCACCCCTCCACTTT. Its protein product is CASSLAREYSPLHF. The full variable domain, completed using reference TRBV28 and TRBJ1-6, is DVKVTQSSRYLVKRTGEKVFLECVQDMDHENMFWYRQDPGLGLRLIYFSYDVKMKEKGDIPEGYSVSREKKERFSLILESASTNQTSMYLCASSLAREYSPLHFGNGTRLTVT.

The chain links TRBV29-1 to TRBJ2-1; TRBD2 might be the D (6 bases). CDR1 and CDR2 from the germline V gene are SQVTM and ANQGSEA. The germline V and J ends were trimmed by 4 bases and 0 bases, with 13 bases remaining between them. This CDR3 is 15 amino acids long. The CDR3 DNA follows: TGCAGCGTTGTCCCTAGCGTCAGCTCCTACAATGAGCAGTTCTTC. It codes for CSVVPSVSSYNEQFF.

This sequence joins TRBV13 and TRBJ2-3; tentatively, D is TRBD2 (6 bases). CDR3 length: 14 amino acids. Trimming cost V 3 bases and J 5 bases, with 12 bases left between them. Germline CDR1 and CDR2: PRHDT and FYEKMQ (reference sequence). In DNA, the CDR3 is TGTGCCAGCAGCTTTACTAGCTTGGTAGATACGCAGTATTTT. Its translation is CASSFTSLVDTQYF. Full variable domain (missing parts from reference TRBV13 and TRBJ2-3): AAGVIQSPRHLIKEKRETATLKCYPIPRHDTVYWYQQGPGQDPQFLISFYEKMQSDKGSIPDRFSAQQFSDYHSELNMSSLELGDSALYFCASSFTSLVDTQYFGPGTRLTVL.

The CDR3 is CASSQDMRGAANYGYTF. The CDR3 DNA is TGCGCCAGCAGCCAAGACATGCGGGGAGCCGCTAACTATGGCTACACCTTC. The chain couples TRBV4-1 to TRBJ1-2; D is ambiguous. The CDR3 runs 17 residues. The germline V gene has CDR1 MGHRA and CDR2 YSYEKL. With 0 bases removed from V and 0 bases from J, the gap between germline ends came to 14 bases.

This chain links TRBV29-1 with TRBJ2-1, with 7 bases identical to TRBD1. The V segment lost 6 bases and the J segment 2 bases; nucleotides outside the gene matches: 7. Looked up from germline, CDR1 is SQVTM and CDR2 is ANQGSEA. This CDR3 contains 14 residues. CDR3 coding DNA: TGCAGCGTCGCTGGACAGGCAGCCTACAATGAGCAGTTCTTC. Protein product: CSVAGQAAYNEQFF.

The chain joins TRBV6-5 to TRBJ2-1; possible D gene TRBD2, 6 bases. CDR1 is MNHEY and CDR2 is SVGAGI in the germline V gene. The CDR3 has 14 residues. V was shortened by 7 bases and J by 4 bases, with 14 bases between the two germline ends. CDR3 loop: CASTPGLAYNEQFF. DNA for the CDR3: TGTGCCAGCACCCCGGGGCTAGCGTACAATGAGCAGTTCTTC.

The J gene is TRBJ1-4, the V gene TRBV4-2, with D possibly matching TRBD1 (6 bases). Trimming took off 6 bases at V and 5 bases at J, with 13 bases between the two ends. The CDR3 runs 14 residues. Per germline, CDR1 LGHNA and CDR2 YNFKEQ. CDR3 in DNA: TGTGCCAGCAGACCCGGGACATCCAATGAAAAACTGTTTTTT. Protein product: CASRPGTSNEKLFF.